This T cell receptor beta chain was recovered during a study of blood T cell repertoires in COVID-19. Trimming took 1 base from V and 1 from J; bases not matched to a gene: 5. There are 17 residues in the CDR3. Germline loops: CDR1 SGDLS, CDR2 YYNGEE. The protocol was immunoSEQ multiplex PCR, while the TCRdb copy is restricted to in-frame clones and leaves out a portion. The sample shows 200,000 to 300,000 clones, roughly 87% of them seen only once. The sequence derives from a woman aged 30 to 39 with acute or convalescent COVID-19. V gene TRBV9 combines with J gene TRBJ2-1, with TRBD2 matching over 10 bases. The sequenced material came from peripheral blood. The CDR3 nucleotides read TGTGCCAGCAGCGTATTTGCTAGCGGGAGTTCCTACAATGAGCAGTTCTTC. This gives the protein CASSVFASGSSYNEQFF.